One and the same sample provided the 32 T cell receptor beta chains below, sequenced in a study of blood T cell repertoires in COVID-19. Clones were read by immunoSEQ multiplex PCR, and TCRdb kept only the in-frame ones, dropping some. The repertoire holds a few hundred thousand clones, with roughly 88% as singletons. What was sequenced was peripheral blood. All receptors come from a man in his forties who had recovered from COVID-19.

By sample fraction, this clone is medium-sized (0.01 to 0.1%). The chain employs TRBV5-6 and TRBJ2-7; a weak D match, TRBD1 (6 bases). The CDR3 spans 14 residues. CDR1 SGHDT and CDR2 YYEEEE come from the germline V gene. With 4 bases removed from V and 7 bases from J, the gap between germline ends came to 18 bases. CDR3 DNA: TGTGCCAGCAGCCCGGACAGTTCTGTGTATGAGCAGTACTTC. This sequence encodes CASSPDSSVYEQYF.

The chain recombines TRBV2 with TRBJ2-1; 7 positions agree with TRBD1. V lost 4 bases and J lost 1; bases outside the gene matches: 7. This CDR3 contains 16 residues. CDR1 SNHLY and CDR2 FYNNEI come from the germline V gene. CDR3 DNA: TGTGCCAGCAGTGCTCTCGGACAGGTATCCTACAATGAGCAGTTCTTC. This translates into CASSALGQVSYNEQFF.

The chain links TRBV12-3 or TRBV12-4 to TRBJ1-1; maybe TRBD1 (6 bases). CDR3 length equals 13 residues. Trimming left V 7 bases short and J 5 bases short, with 14 bases between. CDR3 amino acids: CASKPQGRTEAFF. DNA of the CDR3: TGTGCCAGCAAACCTCAGGGGCGGACTGAAGCTTTCTTT.

The chain couples TRBV5-1 to TRBJ2-7, with TRBD2 matching 8 bases. Losses at the gene ends were 2 bases for V and 3 bases for J; bases not matched to a gene: 7. This CDR3 has 15 amino acids. The germline gives CDR1 SGHRS, CDR2 YFSETQ. The CDR3 protein is CASSFGGLGFYEQYF. DNA of the CDR3: TGCGCCAGCAGCTTCGGGGGACTAGGATTCTACGAGCAGTACTTC.

This clone was recorded only once. J is TRBJ1-5 and V is TRBV6-5; D not certain. Trimming shortened V by 6 bases and J by 4 bases, and 7 bases separated the two germline ends. The germline V gene has CDR1 MNHEY and CDR2 SVGAGI. The CDR3 is 12 amino acids. This CDR3 is CASRRVNQPQHF. The CDR3 DNA reads as TGTGCCAGCAGAAGAGTTAATCAGCCCCAGCATTTT.

This rearrangement joins TRBV25-1 to TRBJ2-3; D might be TRBD2 (5 bases). This CDR3 has 14 amino acids. V was pared by 4 bases and J by 6 bases, with 14 bases between. Germline V gene data show CDR1 as MGHDK and CDR2 as SYGVNS. The CDR3 spells CASSVSGFSDTQYF. For the CDR3, the DNA is TGTGCCAGCAGTGTCTCGGGGTTTTCGGATACGCAGTATTTT.

This clone was seen a handful of times. The V gene is TRBV5-1, the J gene TRBJ1-1, with TRBD1 identical over 7 bases. The CDR3 consists of 15 residues. Germline CDR1 is SGHRS and CDR2 is YFSETQ. J was trimmed by 5 bases and V by 4 bases; bases with no gene match: 11. CDR3 loop: CASSLTGTSGTEAFF. The CDR3, as DNA: TGCGCCAGCAGCCTGACAGGGACCTCCGGAACTGAAGCTTTCTTT. The full variable domain, in which reference TRBV5-1 and TRBJ1-1 provide the parts outside the CDR3, is KAGVTQTPRYLIKTRGQQVTLSCSPISGHRSVSWYQQTPGQGLQFLFEYFSETQRNKGNFPGRFSGRQFSNSRSEMNVSTLELGDSALYLCASSLTGTSGTEAFFGQGTRLTVV.

This clone was detected only a few times. The chain carries TRBV30 and TRBJ2-3; 12 nucleotides align to TRBD2. The length of the CDR3 is 16 residues. In germline, CDR1 is GTSNPN, CDR2 SVGIG (reference sequence). After removal of 1 base from V and 4 bases from J, the junction contained 6 bases not matched to a gene. The CDR3 coding sequence is TGTGCCTGGAGTGCCTGGCTAGCGGGGGGGGCAGATACGCAGTATTTT. This sequence encodes CAWSAWLAGGADTQYF.

The chain has TRBV18 and TRBJ1-4, with unresolved D. Germline V gives CDR1 KGHSH, CDR2 LQKENI. The CDR3 loop spans 16 amino acids. V lost 2 bases, J lost 0 bases, and 10 bases lay in between. Written as DNA, the CDR3 is TGTGCCAGCTCACCAGATAACGGGGCAACTAATGAAAAACTGTTTTTT. It codes for CASSPDNGATNEKLFF.

In this sample, this clone turned up a few times. V usage is TRBV12-3 or TRBV12-4 and J usage is TRBJ2-5, with D possibly TRBD2 on 7 matching bases. Trimming stripped 4 bases from V and 6 bases from J, with 12 bases between. The CDR3 runs to 13 residues. This CDR3 is CASSWGGAKTQYF. Written as DNA, the CDR3 is TGTGCCAGCAGTTGGGGGGGGGCAAAGACCCAGTACTTC.

CDR3 nucleotides: TGTGCCAGCAGTAACGGGGGATGGGTGAACACTGAAGCTTTCTTT. Its translation: CASSNGGWVNTEAFF. V usage is TRBV6-2 or TRBV6-3 and J usage is TRBJ1-1; perhaps TRBD1 as D (5 bases). Germline values: CDR1 MNHEY, CDR2 SVGEGT. CDR3 length equals 15 residues. V was trimmed by 5 bases and J by 0 bases, leaving 13 bases between them.

This chain connects TRBV19 to TRBJ2-1; tentative D call: TRBD2 (6 bases). Trimming shortened V by 7 bases and J by 7 bases, and 17 bases separated the two germline ends. The CDR3 runs to 14 residues. CDR1 and CDR2 (germline): LNHDA, SQIVND (reference sequence). CDR3 protein: CASKSAREVNEQFF. The DNA of the CDR3 is TGTGCCAGTAAAAGCGCTAGGGAGGTGAATGAGCAGTTCTTC. The complete variable domain, with remaining parts taken from reference TRBV19 and TRBJ2-1, reads DGGITQSPKYLFRKEGQNVTLSCEQNLNHDAMYWYRQDPGQGLRLIYYSQIVNDFQKGDIAEGYSVSREKKESFPLTVTSAQKNPTAFYLCASKSAREVNEQFFGPGTRLTVL.

The rearrangement links TRBV7-4 to TRBJ2-3; D unresolved. CDR1 and CDR2 from the germline V gene are SGHVT and SQSDAQ. Trimming left V 7 bases short and J 7 bases short, with 9 bases between. CDR3 size: 11 residues. The CDR3 loop reads CASIESYTQYF. In DNA, the CDR3 is TGTGCCAGCATCGAGTCTTATACGCAGTATTTT.

The rearrangement links TRBV6-1 to TRBJ1-5, with 9 nucleotides matching TRBD1. CDR1 is MNHNS, CDR2 SASEGT, per germline. The junction had 6 bases not matched to a gene; V was cut back by 4 bases and J by 2 bases. The CDR3 loop spans 16 amino acids. As DNA, the CDR3 is TGTGCCAGCAGTGGGGACAGGGCGTTTGGCAATCAGCCCCAGCATTTT. Translation gives CASSGDRAFGNQPQHF.

This sequence joins TRBV9 and TRBJ2-5, with 11 bases that match TRBD1. With 0 bases clipped from V and 0 bases from J, the junction kept 4 bases outside the gene matches. The germline gives CDR1 SGDLS, CDR2 YYNGEE. The CDR3 extends over 17 amino acids. Here the CDR3 reads CASSVGTGGADQETQYF. The CDR3 DNA reads TGTGCCAGCAGCGTAGGGACAGGGGGCGCGGACCAAGAGACCCAGTACTTC.

The count of this clone is one. This rearrangement joins TRBV2 to TRBJ2-1, with D tentatively TRBD2 (5 bases). Germline lookup yields CDR1 SNHLY and CDR2 FYNNEI. CDR3 length: 11 amino acids. Deletions cut 8 bases from V and 9 bases from J, with 11 bases between. The CDR3 DNA reads as TGTGCCAGCCGGTACAGCGGTGAGCAGTTCTTC. Its translation: CASRYSGEQFF.

The chain joins TRBV15 to TRBJ2-1, with 7 bases fitting TRBD2. This CDR3 comprises 15 residues. The germline V gene has CDR1 LNHNV and CDR2 YYDKDF (reference sequence). Losses at the gene ends were 0 bases for V and 6 bases for J; bases not matched to a gene: 5. Here the CDR3 reads CATSRDSGGFNEQFF. The CDR3 DNA is TGTGCCACCAGCAGAGATTCGGGGGGATTCAATGAGCAGTTCTTC.

The V gene is TRBV3-1 (or the pseudogene TRBV3-2), the J gene TRBJ2-5; 7 bases line up with TRBD1. Germline trimming cut 0 bases from V and 5 bases from J; bases unmatched to any gene: 12. The CDR3 runs 17 residues. Germline CDR1 LGHDT, CDR2 YNNKEL (reference sequence). CDR3 sequence: CASSQDLQGSQVETQYF. CDR3 nucleotides: TGTGCCAGCAGCCAAGATCTACAGGGGAGCCAGGTTGAGACCCAGTACTTC.

The rearrangement joins TRBV30 to TRBJ2-3; 8 nucleotides line up with TRBD2. V trimming: 3 bases; J trimming: 6 bases; junction bases outside the gene matches: 2. This CDR3 comprises 12 residues. Looked up from germline, CDR1 is GTSNPN and CDR2 is SVGIG (reference sequence). CDR3 in amino acids: CAWSASGDTQYF. The DNA of the CDR3 is TGTGCCTGGAGCGCTAGCGGGGATACGCAGTATTTT. Drawing the rest from reference TRBV30 and TRBJ2-3, the complete variable domain is SQTIHQWPATLVQPVGSPLSLECTVEGTSNPNLYWYRQAAGRGLQLLFYSVGIGQISSEVPQNLSASRPQDRQFILSSKKLLLSDSGFYLCAWSASGDTQYFGPGTRLTVL.

The chain recombines TRBV7-2 with TRBJ2-7; perhaps TRBD2 as D (6 bases). The ends were cut back, 4 bases at V and 6 bases at J, with 13 bases in the middle. CDR1 SGHTA and CDR2 FQGNSA come from the germline V gene. This CDR3 comprises 13 residues. In nucleotides, the CDR3 is TGTGCCAGCAGCTACCCACAGGAGGGCGAGCAGTACTTC. Translation gives CASSYPQEGEQYF.

The V and J genes are TRBV5-8 and TRBJ2-5; 7 bases align to TRBD2. Germline assignment: CDR1 SGHTS and CDR2 YDEGEE. V was pared by 4 bases and J by 5 bases, with 8 bases of the junction left unmatched. The CDR3 extends over 14 amino acids. The CDR3 protein is CASSIGLVMETQYF. The CDR3 DNA is TGTGCCAGCAGCATCGGACTAGTTATGGAGACCCAGTACTTC.

In this sample, this clone turned up a few times. The chain uses TRBV4-3 and TRBJ1-2; D is uncertain. Looked up from germline, CDR1 is LGHNA and CDR2 is YSLEER. The ends were cut back, 3 bases at V and 8 bases at J, with 10 bases in the middle. This CDR3 has 12 amino acids. Written as DNA, the CDR3 is TGCGCCAGCAGCCACCCGGGGAGAGGCTACACCTTC. Protein: CASSHPGRGYTF.

This chain uses TRBV24-1 with TRBJ2-2, with TRBD2 matching 8 bases. V lost 9 bases to trimming and J lost 7 bases; unmatched junction nucleotides: 9. Germline-derived CDR1 and CDR2 are KGHDR and SFDVKD. CDR3 length equals 14 residues. The chain's CDR3 is CATGSTSEDGELFF. DNA for the CDR3: TGTGCCACCGGATCGACTAGCGAGGACGGGGAGCTGTTTTTT.

The chain recombines TRBV27 with TRBJ1-5, with TRBD1 matching over 8 bases. This CDR3 comprises 16 residues. V lost 2 bases and J lost 6; bases outside the gene matches: 9. Germline lookup yields CDR1 MNHEY and CDR2 SMNVEV (reference sequence). CDR3 region: CASSLGRAGGSQPQHF. DNA of the CDR3: TGTGCCAGCAGTTTAGGTAGGGCAGGGGGCAGTCAGCCCCAGCATTTT.

This clone is judged medium-sized. The chain joins TRBV18 to TRBJ1-6; D perhaps matches TRBD1 (6 bases). The CDR3 is made up of 15 amino acids. V lost 3 bases, J lost 10 bases, and 16 bases lay in between. Germline V gene data show CDR1 as KGHSH and CDR2 as LQKENI. The CDR3 reads CASSPVDRDTSPLHF. CDR3 DNA: TGTGCCAGCTCACCCGTGGACAGAGACACCTCACCCCTCCACTTT.

This chain connects TRBV4-3 to TRBJ2-2; 11 bases are a match to TRBD2. This CDR3 region has 17 residues. With V trimmed by 2 bases and J by 4 bases, 6 bases remained unmatched. Germline loops: CDR1 LGHNA, CDR2 YSLEER. CDR3 sequence reads: CASSQLAGTSGTGELFF. The CDR3 region has the DNA TGCGCCAGCAGCCAACTCGCCGGGACTAGCGGCACCGGGGAGCTGTTTTTT.

This clone was seen more than once but under ten times. V gene TRBV2 combines with J gene TRBJ2-7; 7 bases line up with TRBD2. There are 17 residues in the CDR3. The V and J ends lost 3 bases and 3 bases, in that order; junction bases with no gene match: 14. Germline V CDR1 and CDR2: SNHLY, FYNNEI. As DNA, the CDR3 is TGTGCCAGCAGTGAGGGGCTGGTCAGCGGGAACAACTACGAGCAGTACTTC. Translated, it gives CASSEGLVSGNNYEQYF.

The chain employs TRBV27 and TRBJ2-5; 8 nucleotides agree with TRBD2. After removal of 3 bases from V and 4 bases from J, the junction contained 7 bases not matched to a gene. Germline V gene lookup returns CDR1 MNHEY and CDR2 SMNVEV (reference sequence). The CDR3 sequence is 15 residues long. The CDR3 here is CASSFIVAGRETQYF. CDR3 nucleotide sequence: TGTGCCAGCAGTTTTATAGTAGCGGGACGAGAGACCCAGTACTTC.

The gene calls are TRBV29-1 and TRBJ2-5; the match to TRBD1 covers 9 bases. The CDR3 runs to 13 residues. CDR1 is SQVTM and CDR2 is ANQGSEA in the germline V gene. V lost 5 bases to trimming and J lost 2 bases; unmatched junction nucleotides: 3. CDR3 residues: CSVRQGGQETQYF. The CDR3 DNA reads as TGCAGCGTTCGACAGGGGGGGCAAGAGACCCAGTACTTC. The full variable domain, its missing parts supplied by reference TRBV29-1 and TRBJ2-5, is SAVISQKPSRDICQRGTSLTIQCQVDSQVTMMFWYRQQPGQSLTLIATANQGSEATYESGFVIDKFPISRPNLTFSTLTVSNMSPEDSSIYLCSVRQGGQETQYFGPGTRLLVL.

This chain links TRBV16 with TRBJ2-7; TRBD1 matches at 10 bases. V was pared by 4 bases and J by 5 bases, with 2 bases of the junction left unmatched. The CDR3 has 13 amino acids. Germline assignment: CDR1 KGHSY and CDR2 FQNENV. The CDR3 reads CASSLDRGNEQYF. The DNA for the CDR3 is TGTGCCAGCAGCCTGGACAGGGGGAACGAGCAGTACTTC.

The V and J genes are TRBV4-3 and TRBJ2-7; TRBD1 aligns across 9 bases. The J segment lost 6 bases and the V segment lost 1 base, leaving 10 bases of the junction unmatched. CDR1 LGHNA and CDR2 YSLEER come from the germline V gene. CDR3 length equals 16 residues. In DNA form, the CDR3 reads TGCGCCAGCAGCCAAGGGATTGGACAGGGGAATTTCGAGCAGTACTTC. Encoded protein: CASSQGIGQGNFEQYF.

The chain links TRBV21-1 to TRBJ1-1; TRBD1, the table's D call, lacks a check against the DNA. TRBV21-1 is a recognized pseudogene. The CDR3 has 14 residues. This chain's CDR3 is CASSKLRGNTEAFF. The CDR3 DNA follows: TGTGCCAGCAGCAAATTAAGGGGGAACACTGAAGCTTTCTTT.